A selection of T cell receptor beta chains follows, all from one sample in a study of T cells in localized non-small cell lung cancer. Produced via immunoSEQ multiplex PCR; TCRdb's table is partial and in-frame only. The sample holds 25,000 to 40,000 clones, 78% seen once. This material consisted of peripheral blood, taken before any cancer treatment. These receptor sequences come from an older male donor with stage II squamous cell lung carcinoma. Each CDR3 is given with its conserved first and last residue. D genes are given only for firm matches. The listing skips clone size in some rows; elsewhere it reads once, few, many or a size class.

TRBJ2-3,TRBV14,.,.,TGTGCCAGCAGCCCTCAGGGATTCACAGATACGCAGTATTTT,CASSPQGFTDTQYF
TRBJ2-1,TRBV6-1,.,TRBD2,TGTGCCAGCAGTGCCACTGGGACTAGCGTTCAACCAAGGGAGCAGTTCTTC,CASSATGTSVQPREQFF
TRBJ1-1,TRBV6-6,.,.,TGTGCCAGCAGTTACCCATACAGGGTCATGAACACTGAAGCTTTCTTT,CASSYPYRVMNTEAFF
TRBJ2-1,TRBV27,.,.,TGTGCCAGCAGCTCTAGACAGACTAATGGGAACAATGAGCAGTTCTTC,CASSSRQTNGNNEQFF
TRBJ2-7,TRBV5-1,.,TRBD2,TGCGCCAGCGGGAGCGGGGGGCCTACCTACGAGCAGTACTTC,CASGSGGPTYEQYF
TRBJ2-2,TRBV19,.,TRBD1,TGTGCCAGTAGCCCGGGACAGGGGGACCCTTTGTACACCGGGGAGCTGTTTTTT,CASSPGQGDPLYTGELFF
TRBJ1-2,TRBV11-2,.,.,TGTGCCAGCAGCTTAGCCTTAAGGCACGGCTACACCTTC,CASSLALRHGYTF
TRBJ2-3,TRBV30,few,.,TGTGCCTGGAGTGTCGGGAGGGGGCGGACAGATACGCAGTATTTT,CAWSVGRGRTDTQYF
TRBJ1-3,TRBV18,.,.,TGTGCCAGCTCCCACGGCCCCTTAAGCTCTGGAAACACCATATATTTT,CASSHGPLSSGNTIYF
TRBJ2-5,TRBV5-1,once,TRBD1,TGCGCCAGCGAACAGGGGGGCGAGACCCAGTACTTC,CASEQGGETQYF
TRBJ1-5,TRBV15,.,.,TGTGCCACCAGCAGGGGAGACAATCAGCCCCAGCATTTT,CATSRGDNQPQHF
TRBJ2-4,TRBV9,.,TRBD1,TGTGCCAGCAGCGCGGGACAGCCCCTTCAACCATGGGAAAACATTCAGTACTTC,CASSAGQPLQPWENIQYF
TRBJ1-1,TRBV5-1,.,.,TGCGCCAGCAGTAGGACAGTCAACACTGAAGCTTTCTTT,CASSRTVNTEAFF